This TCR beta chain was observed in a study of regulatory T cells in long-lasting Graves disease. Time point defined: newly diagnosed GD, antithyroid drugs for less than 3 months. Researchers made the TCR library from RNA that was extracted from PBMCs. Library construction for TCR beta used iRepertoire HTBI primers and Arm-PCR of CDR3 regions. TCRdb itself ran the multiplex PCR reads through MiXCR, one entry per CDR3 protein. Among roughly 360,000 distinct CDR3 sequences, approximately 12% were seen once, and the ten largest hold about 20%. V lost 4 bases and J 7 bases, leaving 16 bases between the germline ends. Germline CDR1 is PRHDT and CDR2 is FYEKMQ (reference sequence). The CDR3 sequence is 14 residues long. This clonotype showed up many times. The data also belong to a second study, concerning T cells in Graves' hyperthyroidism and ophthalmopathy.

The sequence was obtained from a young woman with Graves disease. The chain employs TRBV13 and TRBJ1-1; TRBD1 might be the D (6 bases). Sequences were derived from peripheral blood mononuclear cells (PBMCs), sampled at new diagnosis, from a patient treated with antithyroid drugs. The CDR3 DNA reads TGTGCCAGCAGCTCTAACCGCGCCAGGGGTGAAGCTTTCTTT. As protein: CASSSNRARGEAFF.